These T cell receptor beta chains were read from a single sample in a study of cytomegalovirus exposure and HLA in healthy donors. Clones were read by immunoSEQ multiplex PCR, and TCRdb kept only the in-frame ones, dropping some. The sample consists of tens of thousands of clones, less than 75% of them appearing once. Sequenced sample: PBMCs. These receptor sequences come from a woman in her twenties or thirties in good health and CMV-seronegative. Each CDR3 is given with its conserved first and last residue. Fields, in order: clone size, D gene, J gene, V gene, CDR3 protein, CDR3 DNA. A D gene is named only where the DNA matches it firmly. Expanded clones are given a class, and other clones once, few, many or no size at all.

. | TRBD2 | TRBJ2-5 | TRBV5-4 | CASSSRTSGGWETQYF | TGTGCCAGCAGCTCAAGGACTAGCGGGGGTTGGGAGACCCAGTACTTC
. | . | TRBJ2-1 | TRBV6-5 | CASRILLGADNEQFF | TGTGCCAGCAGAATCTTGTTGGGGGCTGACAATGAGCAGTTCTTC
few | TRBD1 | TRBJ1-1 | TRBV29-1 | CSTGQGAQDTEAFF | TGCAGCACCGGACAGGGGGCACAGGACACTGAAGCTTTCTTT
. | TRBD1 | TRBJ1-5 | TRBV4-3 | CASSQAPTGDGPQHF | TGCGCCAGCAGCCAAGCACCTACAGGGGATGGGCCCCAGCATTTT
few | . | TRBJ2-5 | TRBV19 | CASSTHGRQETQYF | TGTGCCAGTAGTACTCATGGGAGGCAAGAGACCCAGTACTTC
few | . | TRBJ2-7 | TRBV5-4 | CASSPVNRAYSYEQYF | TGTGCCAGCAGCCCCGTTAACAGGGCTTACTCCTACGAGCAGTACTTC
. | TRBD2 | TRBJ2-5 | TRBV2 | CASSEALAGETQYF | TGTGCCAGCAGTGAAGCACTAGCGGGGGAGACCCAGTACTTC
once | TRBD1 | TRBJ2-7 | TRBV30 | CAWSVSGTGHFF | TGTGCCTGGAGTGTGTCCGGGACAGGACATTTTTTC
. | TRBD2 | TRBJ2-2 | TRBV7-3 | CASSSRLAEAGELFF | TGTGCCAGCAGCTCTAGACTAGCGGAGGCCGGGGAGCTGTTTTTT
few | . | TRBJ1-1 | TRBV5-1 | CASSLGYAGRRRNTEAFF | TGCGCCAGCAGCTTAGGGTACGCGGGACGGAGGAGGAACACTGAAGCTTTCTTT
. | . | TRBJ1-4 | TRBV4-1 | CASSQAYIAGLKLFF | TGCGCCAGCAGCCAAGCTTACATTGCAGGTTTAAAACTGTTTTTT